This is a list of T cell receptor beta chains from one sample in a study of Tregs in tolerant kidney transplant recipients. This table comes from immunoSEQ multiplex PCR, and its TCRdb copy is limited to in-frame clones, with some not included. Of 50,000 to 75,000 clones listed, 95% to 98% are singletons. Here the sequenced sample was Tregs from blood, taken before the transplant. The receptors shown here come from a human donor who received a combined kidney and bone marrow transplant. CDR3s include the opening cysteine and the closing phenylalanine or tryptophan. The D gene is left open where the match is weak. Part of the rows lack a size; the others show once, few, many or a class for expanded clones.

D	V	J	size	DNA	CDR3
TRBD1	TRBV6-1	TRBJ1-3	NA	TGTGCCAGCAGGACTGACAGGGGGACCGGAAACACCATATATTTT	CASRTDRGTGNTIYF
NA	TRBV12-1	TRBJ2-7	NA	TGTGCCAGCAGCTTAGGTGGGGCTCACTACGAGCAGTACTTC	CASSLGGAHYEQYF
TRBD1	TRBV7-9	TRBJ2-3	NA	TGTGCCAGCAGCCTAACAGGGGGCACAGATACGCAGTATTTT	CASSLTGGTDTQYF
NA	TRBV15	TRBJ2-3	NA	TGTGCCACCAGCACCCTGGATACGCAGTATTTT	CATSTLDTQYF
NA	TRBV15	TRBJ1-2	NA	TGTGCCACCAGCAGAGATATAGGCAGGGTGGTTCACACCTTC	CATSRDIGRVVHTF
NA	TRBV18	TRBJ2-2	NA	TGTGCCAGCTCGGCCCTAAGGGGCCCCGGGGAGCTGTTTTTT	CASSALRGPGELFF
NA	TRBV6-6	TRBJ2-3	NA	TGTGCCAGCACGCCCTATTACAGGAGCACAGATACGCAGTATTTT	CASTPYYRSTDTQYF
NA	TRBV25-1	TRBJ1-1	once	TGTGCCAGCAGTGGTGAGATACGGACTGAAGCTTTCTTT	CASSGEIRTEAFF
TRBD2	TRBV11-3	TRBJ2-1	NA	TGTGCCACCGATCCTAGCGGGGGCCGCGGGGAGCAGTTCTTC	CATDPSGGRGEQFF
NA	TRBV30	TRBJ2-5	NA	TGTGCCTGGAGCTTCGGTTTACAAGAGACCCAGTACTTC	CAWSFGLQETQYF
TRBD2	TRBV5-1	TRBJ2-1	NA	TGCGCCAGCAGCCTAATCCTAGAAGCGGGGGGTTCGCTCAATGAGCAGTTCTTC	CASSLILEAGGSLNEQFF
NA	TRBV29-1	TRBJ1-2	NA	TGCAGCGTTGAAACTTGGAGCTATGGCTACACCTTC	CSVETWSYGYTF
TRBD2	TRBV10-3	TRBJ2-1	NA	TGTGCCATCAGTGAGTCGGCGGCTAGCGGGGGTTCCTACAATGAGCAGTTCTTC	CAISESAASGGSYNEQFF
TRBD1	TRBV18	TRBJ2-7	NA	TGTGCCAGCTCACCTCGTGGACAGGGGGAGTACGAGCAGTACTTC	CASSPRGQGEYEQYF
NA	TRBV6-6	TRBJ2-7	NA	TGTGCCAGCAGCCGACAGTCCGAATACGAGCAGTACTTC	CASSRQSEYEQYF